This T cell receptor (beta chain) was profiled in a study of T cell repertoires in cytomegalovirus infection. Across the whole study: Recently identified HLA-C-restricted and well-studied HLA-B-restricted CMV epitopes were used. Through public TCR beta signatures, both CMV infection and matching HLA type were indicated.

Study-level findings and limits: HLA-C-restricted CMV-specific TCR beta clonotypes prevailed in the ex vivo response.

The CDR3 consists of 13 residues. V lost 7 bases, J lost 3 bases, and 12 bases lay in between. The germline V gene has CDR1 MNHEY and CDR2 SVGEGT. The table lists this clonotype with a few counts. Antigen: not known. One entry per CDR3 protein, called by TCRdb with MiXCR from the reads. The sample lists 370,000 or so distinct CDR3 sequences, nearly 35% occurring once. The TCR was taken from a human donor in good health (CMV status not recorded). Some clones in this sample may be carry-over from other donors' samples. The specimen comprised cultured PBMCs, sampled from culture after CMV antigen stimulation. The gene calls are TRBV6-2 or TRBV6-3 and TRBJ1-1, with D possibly TRBD1 on 5 matching bases. The chain's CDR3 is CASTRGRDTEAFF. CDR3 DNA sequence: TGTGCCAGCACTCGGGGCAGGGACACTGAAGCTTTCTTT.